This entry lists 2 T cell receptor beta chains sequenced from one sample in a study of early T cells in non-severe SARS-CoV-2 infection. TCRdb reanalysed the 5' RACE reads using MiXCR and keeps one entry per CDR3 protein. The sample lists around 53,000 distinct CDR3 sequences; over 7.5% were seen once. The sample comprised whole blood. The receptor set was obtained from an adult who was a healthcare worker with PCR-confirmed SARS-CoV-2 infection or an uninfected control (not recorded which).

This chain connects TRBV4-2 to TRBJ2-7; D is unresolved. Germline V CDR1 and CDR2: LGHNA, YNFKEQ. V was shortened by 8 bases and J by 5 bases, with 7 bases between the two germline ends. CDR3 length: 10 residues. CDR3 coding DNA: TGTGCCAGCGGTTGGGACGAGCAGTACTTC. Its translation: CASGWDEQYF.

The CDR3 spells CSARDLREGDGYTF. The CDR3 DNA follows: TGCAGTGCTAGAGATTTGAGGGAGGGAGATGGCTACACCTTC. The chain links TRBV20-1 to TRBJ1-2, with no clear D. The V and J ends lost 0 bases and 6 bases respectively, with 14 bases between them. Germline CDR1 DFQATT, CDR2 SNEGSKA (reference sequence). The CDR3 is 14 amino acids.